This TCR beta chain came from a study of technical replicates of blood from a handful of donors. Only in-frame clones appear in the TCRdb table, and some are missing; sequencing was by immunoSEQ multiplex PCR. The sample consists of roughly 15,000 clones, approximately 80% of them appearing once. The CDR3 length is 10 residues. Germline-derived CDR1 and CDR2 are MNHGY and SVAAGI. V lost 7 bases and J lost 7, with 4 bases in between. Sequencing was performed on PBMCs. This receptor was identified in a human donor in good health. The rearrangement uses TRBV6-9 and TRBJ1-4; D is unclear. The CDR3 here is CASTREKLFF. In DNA form, the CDR3 reads TGTGCCAGCACCCGTGAAAAACTGTTTTTT.